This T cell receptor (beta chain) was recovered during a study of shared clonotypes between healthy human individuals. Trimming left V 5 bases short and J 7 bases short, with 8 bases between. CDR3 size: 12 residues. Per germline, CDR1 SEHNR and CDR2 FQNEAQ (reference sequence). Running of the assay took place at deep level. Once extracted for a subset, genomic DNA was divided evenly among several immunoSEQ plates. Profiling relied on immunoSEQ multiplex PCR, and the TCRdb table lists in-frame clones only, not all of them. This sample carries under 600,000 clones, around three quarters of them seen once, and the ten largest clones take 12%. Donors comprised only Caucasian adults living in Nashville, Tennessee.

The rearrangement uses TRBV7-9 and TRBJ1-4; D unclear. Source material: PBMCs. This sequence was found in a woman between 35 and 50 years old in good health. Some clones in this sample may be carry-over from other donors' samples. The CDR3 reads CASSRRSEKLFF. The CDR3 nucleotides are TGTGCCAGCAGCCGACGCAGTGAAAAACTGTTTTTT.